This TCR beta chain was recorded in a study of blood T cell repertoires in COVID-19. The wider study: Acute and convalescent COVID-19 samples came from the United States, Italy and Spain. PBMCs, B-cell-depleted T cells, or T cells provided the cDNA or gDNA that made up the material.

Original handling: Estimation of nucleated cell counts relied on the amplification of reference gene primers. Using immunoSEQ multiplex PCR, the repertoire was profiled, and TCRdb retains in-frame clones only, with some absent. V and J calls and clone size come straight from that table; D and trimming were deduced from the DNA. The table has some 120,000 clones, 75% to 90% seen once. The sample comprised peripheral blood. The TCR originated in a woman older than 75 with COVID-19, enrolled during active disease.

CDR3 bases: TGCGCCAGCAGCTTAACAGGCTCAAGACCTAGCGGGAGAGATGAGCAGTTCTTC. Translating gives CASSLTGSRPSGRDEQFF. The gene calls are TRBV5-1 and TRBJ2-1; TRBD2 matches 10 bases. From germline, CDR1 is SGHRS and CDR2 YFSETQ. The CDR3 extends over 18 amino acids. After removal of 2 bases from V and 8 bases from J, the junction contained 16 bases not matched to a gene.